A selection of T cell receptor beta chains follows, all from one sample in a study of shared clonotypes between healthy human individuals. Using immunoSEQ multiplex PCR, the repertoire was profiled, and TCRdb retains in-frame clones only, with some absent. The sample carries about 500,000 clones, around 77% recorded once. Sequencing was carried out using PBMCs. These receptors were obtained from a woman in her thirties or forties in good health. Some clones in this sample may be carry-over from other donors' samples. CDR3s include the opening cysteine and the closing phenylalanine or tryptophan. The order of the fields is V gene, clone size, J gene, D gene, CDR3 protein, CDR3 DNA. D genes are given only for firm matches. Clone size appears in some rows only: once, few, many, or a class for an expanded clone.

TRBV19,.,TRBJ1-5,.,CASSRNRVAQPQHF,TGTGCCAGTAGTAGAAACAGGGTTGCCCAGCCCCAGCATTTT
TRBV9,.,TRBJ1-1,TRBD1,CASSAHLGQGVRKNTEAFF,TGTGCCAGCAGCGCCCACCTGGGACAGGGTGTGAGGAAGAACACTGAAGCTTTCTTT
TRBV20-1,.,TRBJ2-4,.,CSARDLHIQYF,TGCAGTGCCAGGGACCTTCACATTCAGTACTTC
TRBV19,.,TRBJ1-1,TRBD1,CASSPWTGMNTEAFF,TGTGCCAGTAGTCCTTGGACAGGGATGAACACTGAAGCTTTCTTT
TRBV2,.,TRBJ1-1,.,CASSGTVARKEAFF,TGTGCCAGCAGTGGGACAGTCGCCCGGAAGGAAGCTTTCTTT
TRBV27,.,TRBJ2-7,TRBD2,CASSPGTSGSNEQYF,TGTGCCAGCAGCCCAGGGACTAGCGGGAGTAACGAGCAGTACTTC
TRBV21-1,.,TRBJ2-7,.,CASSKKRLYEQYF,TGTGCCAGCAGCAAAAAAAGACTCTACGAGCAGTACTTC
TRBV2,.,TRBJ2-7,.,CASSLLSPTSGEQYF,TGTGCCAGCAGTCTGCTCAGCCCGACTAGTGGCGAGCAGTACTTC
TRBV5-6,.,TRBJ2-1,TRBD2,CASSRGPAGGRYHNEQFF,TGTGCCAGCAGCCGGGGACCAGCGGGAGGACGATACCACAATGAGCAGTTCTTC
TRBV6-6,.,TRBJ1-2,.,CASTRGGLYGYTF,TGTGCCAGCACCAGAGGGGGGCTCTATGGCTACACCTTC
TRBV7-6,.,TRBJ2-1,.,CASSLGNEQFF,TGTGCCAGCAGCCTAGGAAATGAGCAGTTCTTC
TRBV28,.,TRBJ2-7,.,CASSLGQLGNSYEQYF,TGTGCCAGCAGTTTAGGGCAACTAGGAAACTCCTACGAGCAGTACTTC
TRBV27,.,TRBJ2-1,TRBD2,CASSRTSGSFREQFF,TGTGCCAGCAGCCGGACTAGCGGGAGTTTTCGGGAGCAGTTCTTC
TRBV7-2,.,TRBJ2-1,.,CASSPASVPSYNEQFF,TGTGCCAGCAGCCCCGCCAGCGTTCCCTCCTACAATGAGCAGTTCTTC
TRBV7-2,.,TRBJ2-5,TRBD1,CASSQQGARETQYF,TGTGCCAGCAGCCAACAGGGGGCGCGGGAGACCCAGTACTTC
TRBV5-5,once,TRBJ2-6,.,CASSWDPGANVLTF,TGTGCCAGCAGCTGGGACCCCGGGGCCAACGTCCTGACTTTC
TRBV4-1,.,TRBJ2-7,TRBD1,CASSRGTVSYEQYF,TGCGCCAGCAGCCGGGGGACAGTCTCCTACGAGCAGTACTTC
TRBV2,many,TRBJ2-7,TRBD2,CASSLLGGTSYEQYF,TGTGCCAGCAGTTTGTTGGGGGGGACCTCCTACGAGCAGTACTTC
TRBV7-9,.,TRBJ1-1,.,CASSRAQTRTEAFF,TGTGCCAGCAGCCGAGCCCAGACCCGCACTGAAGCTTTCTTT
TRBV10-3,.,TRBJ1-1,.,CAISSSNTEAFF,TGTGCCATCAGCTCATCGAACACTGAAGCTTTCTTT